Listed here is a single TCR beta chain. Antigen specificity is unknown. This record belongs to a study of cytomegalovirus exposure and HLA in healthy donors. The CDR3 has 13 residues. Germline V lookup: CDR1 SEHNR, CDR2 FQNEAQ (reference sequence). Trimming removed 3 bases from V and 6 bases from J; junction bases left unmatched: 1. Findings and limits, study-wide: From TCR beta sequences, most subjects' HLA-A and HLA-B alleles were reportedly predicted accurately.

Use of 60 Vbeta and 13 Jbeta primers characterized the PCR. Assay: immunoSEQ multiplex PCR; the TCRdb copy retains only in-frame clones and omits some. The sample lists 80,000 or so clones, about three quarters occurring once. J is TRBJ1-4 and V is TRBV7-9, with TRBD1 identical over 7 bases. The receptor was isolated from a middle-aged woman in good health and CMV-seropositive. The sequenced sample consisted of PBMCs. For the CDR3, the DNA is TGTGCCAGCAGCTTTCAGGGGGATGAAAAACTGTTTTTT. This sequence encodes CASSFQGDEKLFF.